The rows below give T cell receptor beta chains drawn from one sample of a study of blood T cell repertoires in COVID-19. Repertoires were generated with immunoSEQ multiplex PCR, while TCRdb's copy carries only in-frame clones and drops some. The table lists 250,000 to 400,000 clones, around 88% of them singletons, with approximately 1.8% in the top ten. Material for sequencing was peripheral blood. The receptors derive from a woman aged 30 to 39 with COVID-19, enrolled during active disease. CDR3s include the opening cysteine and the closing phenylalanine or tryptophan. Each record gives: V gene, J gene, CDR3 protein.

>TRBV25-1|TRBJ1-1
CASNSGDGSEAFF
>TRBV6-5|TRBJ1-1
CATSGSMNTEAFF
>TRBV28|TRBJ1-5
CASSRQGGQPQHF
>TRBV2|TRBJ2-7
CASSVRGLYEQYF
>TRBV5-5|TRBJ1-1
CASWKTGTDDYGAFF
>TRBV19|TRBJ2-4
CASSLSTTDIQYF
>TRBV6-5|TRBJ1-2
CASSYGGASVYGYTF
>TRBV5-1|TRBJ1-2
CASSPPGGHGYTF
>TRBV18|TRBJ1-2
CASSPGGTSKLGGYTF
>TRBV9|TRBJ1-1
CASSVDGFMNTEAFF
>TRBV18|TRBJ1-2
CASSQIRTLYGYTF
>TRBV6-2/TRBV6-3|TRBJ2-4
CASSRQGDIQYF
>TRBV6-2/TRBV6-3|TRBJ2-7
CASSRPGGNSYEQYF
>TRBV3-1/TRBV3-2|TRBJ2-3
CASSQTWDRGPNTQYF
>TRBV19|TRBJ1-5
CASIGDMVFQPQHF
>TRBV5-1|TRBJ2-2
CASSLEYTGELFF
>TRBV10-3|TRBJ2-2
CAIGRNTGELFF